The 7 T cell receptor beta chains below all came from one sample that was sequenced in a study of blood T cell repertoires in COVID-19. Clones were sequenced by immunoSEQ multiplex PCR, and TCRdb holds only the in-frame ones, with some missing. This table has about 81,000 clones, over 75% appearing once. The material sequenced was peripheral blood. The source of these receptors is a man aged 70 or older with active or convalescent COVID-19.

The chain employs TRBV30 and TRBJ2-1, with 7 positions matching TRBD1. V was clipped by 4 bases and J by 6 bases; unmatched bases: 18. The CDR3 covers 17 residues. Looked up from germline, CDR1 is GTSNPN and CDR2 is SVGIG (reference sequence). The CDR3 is CAWTRGQGVVRGNEQFF. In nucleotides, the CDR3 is TGTGCCTGGACCAGGGGCCAGGGGGTTGTTCGGGGCAATGAGCAGTTCTTC. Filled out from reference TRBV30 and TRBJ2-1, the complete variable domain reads SQTIHQWPATLVQPVGSPLSLECTVEGTSNPNLYWYRQAAGRGLQLLFYSVGIGQISSEVPQNLSASRPQDRQFILSSKKLLLSDSGFYLCAWTRGQGVVRGNEQFFGPGTRLTVL.

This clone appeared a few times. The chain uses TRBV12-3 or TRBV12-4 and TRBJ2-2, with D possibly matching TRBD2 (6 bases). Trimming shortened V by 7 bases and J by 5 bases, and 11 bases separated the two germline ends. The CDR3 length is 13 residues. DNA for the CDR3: TGTGCCAGCACCCGACTAGTAACCGGGGAGCTGTTTTTT. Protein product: CASTRLVTGELFF.

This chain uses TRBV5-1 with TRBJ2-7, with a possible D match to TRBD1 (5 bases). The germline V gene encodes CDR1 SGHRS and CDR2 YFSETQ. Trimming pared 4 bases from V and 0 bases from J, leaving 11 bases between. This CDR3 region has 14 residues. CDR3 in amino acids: CASSLRQSSYEQYF. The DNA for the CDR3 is TGCGCCAGCAGCCTCCGACAGAGCTCCTACGAGCAGTACTTC.

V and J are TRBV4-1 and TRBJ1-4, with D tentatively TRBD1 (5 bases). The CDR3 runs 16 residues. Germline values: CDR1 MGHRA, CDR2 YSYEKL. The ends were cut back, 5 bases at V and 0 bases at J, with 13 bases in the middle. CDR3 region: CASSNPGWATNEKLFF. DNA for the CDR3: TGCGCCAGCAGCAATCCAGGGTGGGCAACTAATGAAAAACTGTTTTTT.

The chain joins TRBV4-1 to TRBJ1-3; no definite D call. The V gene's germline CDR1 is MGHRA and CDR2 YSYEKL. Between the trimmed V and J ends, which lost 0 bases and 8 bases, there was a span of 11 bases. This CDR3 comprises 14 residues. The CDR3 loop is CASSQDSIEDTIYF. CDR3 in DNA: TGCGCCAGCAGCCAAGACTCAATAGAAGACACCATATATTTT.

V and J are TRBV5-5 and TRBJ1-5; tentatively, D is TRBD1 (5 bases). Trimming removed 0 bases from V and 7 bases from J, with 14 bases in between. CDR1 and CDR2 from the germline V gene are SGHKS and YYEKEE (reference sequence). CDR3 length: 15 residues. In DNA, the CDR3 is TGTGCCAGCAGCTTGGGCGGGGGAAGGGGCCAGCCCCAGCATTTT. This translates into CASSLGGGRGQPQHF.

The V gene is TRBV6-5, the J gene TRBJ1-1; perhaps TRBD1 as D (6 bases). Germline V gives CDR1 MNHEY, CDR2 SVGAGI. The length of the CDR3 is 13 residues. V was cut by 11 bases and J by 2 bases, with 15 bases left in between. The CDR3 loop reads CAGDTSGNTEAFF. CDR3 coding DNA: TGTGCCGGGGACACTTCAGGAAACACTGAAGCTTTCTTT.